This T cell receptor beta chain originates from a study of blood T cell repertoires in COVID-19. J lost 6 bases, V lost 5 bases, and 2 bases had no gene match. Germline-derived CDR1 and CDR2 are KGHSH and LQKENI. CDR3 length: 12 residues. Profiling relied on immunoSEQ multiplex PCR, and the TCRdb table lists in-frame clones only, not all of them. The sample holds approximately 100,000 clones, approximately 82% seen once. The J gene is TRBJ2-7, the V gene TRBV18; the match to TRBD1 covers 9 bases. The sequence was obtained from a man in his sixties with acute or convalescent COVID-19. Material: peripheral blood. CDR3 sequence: CASSSDRGEQYF. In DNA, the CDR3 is TGTGCCAGCTCATCGGACAGGGGCGAGCAGTACTTC.